Each of the 3 T cell receptor beta chains below was sequenced from the same sample in a study of blood T cells in healthy people across ages. A sample-barcoded 5' primer and a J-beta primer mix were used in a second PCR of about 7 to 12 cycles. Each CDR3 protein is one row after TCRdb ran MiXCR on the 5' RACE reads. The repertoire consists of fewer than 950,000 distinct CDR3 sequences, with about 53% occurring once and the leading ten covering 41%. The sequenced material came from blood. All receptors derive from an elderly man in good health.

The rearrangement links TRBV5-1 to TRBJ2-1; 9 bases are shared with TRBD2. The CDR3 is 14 amino acids. Trimming at V came to 0 bases and at J to 9 bases, leaving 4 bases not matched to a gene. The V gene's germline CDR1 is SGHRS and CDR2 YFSETQ. In nucleotides, the CDR3 is TGCGCCAGCAGCTTGGATAGCGGGAGTTTTGAGCAGTTCTTC. It codes for CASSLDSGSFEQFF. The full variable domain, completed using reference TRBV5-1 and TRBJ2-1, is KAGVTQTPRYLIKTRGQQVTLSCSPISGHRSVSWYQQTPGQGLQFLFEYFSETQRNKGNFPGRFSGRQFSNSRSEMNVSTLELGDSALYLCASSLDSGSFEQFFGPGTRLTVL.

This clonotype was seen a handful of times. The chain has TRBV29-1 and TRBJ1-4, with 10 nucleotides matching TRBD1. The CDR3 has 12 amino acids. J gave up 12 bases and V 6 bases, and 7 bases lay outside the gene matches. Germline CDR1 SQVTM, CDR2 ANQGSEA. Here the CDR3 DNA reads TGCAGCGTCACGCGGACAGGGGGTGAACTGTTTTTT. Residues: CSVTRTGGELFF.

The chain couples TRBV11-2 to TRBJ2-1; D may be TRBD2 (5 bases). The CDR3 has 15 amino acids. Germline V gene lookup returns CDR1 SGHAT and CDR2 FQNNGV. V gave up 1 base and J gave up 5 bases, with 12 bases separating them. The CDR3 bases are TGTGCCAGCAGCTTAGCCGGGAATGCGGACAATGAGCAGTTCTTC. Its protein product is CASSLAGNADNEQFF.